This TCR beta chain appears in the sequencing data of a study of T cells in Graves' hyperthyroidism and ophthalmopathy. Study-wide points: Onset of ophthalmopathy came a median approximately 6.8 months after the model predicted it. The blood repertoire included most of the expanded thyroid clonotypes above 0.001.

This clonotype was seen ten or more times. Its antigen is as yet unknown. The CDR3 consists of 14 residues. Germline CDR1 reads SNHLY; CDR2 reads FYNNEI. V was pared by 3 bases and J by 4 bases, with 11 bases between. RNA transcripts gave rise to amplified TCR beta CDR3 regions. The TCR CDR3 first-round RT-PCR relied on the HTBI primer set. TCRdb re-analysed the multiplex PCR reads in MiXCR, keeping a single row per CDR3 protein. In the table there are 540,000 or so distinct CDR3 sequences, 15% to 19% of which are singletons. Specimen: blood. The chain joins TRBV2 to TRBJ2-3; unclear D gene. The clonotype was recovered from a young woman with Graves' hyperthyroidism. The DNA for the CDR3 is TGTGCCAGCAGTGAGTTGCCCCTCGCAGATACGCAGTATTTT. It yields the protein CASSELPLADTQYF.